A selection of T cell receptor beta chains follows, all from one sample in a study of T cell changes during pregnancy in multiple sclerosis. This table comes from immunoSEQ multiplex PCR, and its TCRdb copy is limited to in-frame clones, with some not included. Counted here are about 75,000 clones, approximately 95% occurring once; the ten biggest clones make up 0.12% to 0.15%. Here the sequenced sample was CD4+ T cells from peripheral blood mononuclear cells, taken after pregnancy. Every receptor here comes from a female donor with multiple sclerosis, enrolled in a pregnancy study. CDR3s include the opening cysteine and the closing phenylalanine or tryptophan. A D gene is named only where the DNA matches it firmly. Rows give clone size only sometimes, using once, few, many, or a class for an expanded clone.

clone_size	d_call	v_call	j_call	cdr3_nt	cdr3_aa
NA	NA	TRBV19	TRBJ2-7	TGTGCCAGTTCCGGGACTTACACCTACGAGCAGTACTTC	CASSGTYTYEQYF
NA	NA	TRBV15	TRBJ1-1	TGTGCCACCAGCAGACAATCGAACACTGAAGCTTTCTTT	CATSRQSNTEAFF
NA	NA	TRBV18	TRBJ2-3	TGTGCCAGCACCCCCGGGACAACTAGCACAGATACGCAGTATTTT	CASTPGTTSTDTQYF
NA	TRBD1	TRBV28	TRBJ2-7	TGTGCCAGCAGTTCAGTATTTGGGACAGCTGCCTCCTACGAGCAGTACTTC	CASSSVFGTAASYEQYF
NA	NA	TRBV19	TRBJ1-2	TGTGCCAGTAGTACAGGGGTAGGCGGCTACACCTTC	CASSTGVGGYTF
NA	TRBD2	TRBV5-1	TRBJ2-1	TGCGCCAGCAGCAATGCTTGGGGGGGAGTTTACAATGAGCAGTTCTTC	CASSNAWGGVYNEQFF
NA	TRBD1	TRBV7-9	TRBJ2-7	TGTGCCAGCAGCTTAGCAGGGGGCGGTTACTACGAGCAGTACTTC	CASSLAGGGYYEQYF
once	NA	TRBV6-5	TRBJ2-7	TGTGCCAGCAGTGACCGTTCAGGGCCCTACGAGCAGTACTTC	CASSDRSGPYEQYF
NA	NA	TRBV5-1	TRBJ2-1	TGCGCCAGCAGCTCTGGGCGAATGGCGAACAGACACAATGAGCAGTTCTTC	CASSSGRMANRHNEQFF
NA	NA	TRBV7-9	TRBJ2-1	TGTGCCAGCAGCCGTGGACTGTACAATGAGCAGTTCTTC	CASSRGLYNEQFF
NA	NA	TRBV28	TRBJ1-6	TGTGCCAGCAGCCGGGATATGGCCCTCCACTTT	CASSRDMALHF
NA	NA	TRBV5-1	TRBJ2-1	TGCGCCAGCAGCCGTGAGATGAGTTCCTACAATGAGCAGTTCTTC	CASSREMSSYNEQFF
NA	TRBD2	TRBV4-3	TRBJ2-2	TGCGCCAGCAGCCAAGAGGTCAGCGGGGGGGCGAACACCGGGGAGCTGTTTTTT	CASSQEVSGGANTGELFF
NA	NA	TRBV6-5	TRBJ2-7	TGTGCCAGCAGTATAACACCGGGTCCCTACGCGCAGTACTTC	CASSITPGPYAQYF